This TCR beta chain was recorded in a study of blood T cell repertoires in COVID-19. Germline CDR1 reads SEHNR; CDR2 reads FQNEAQ (reference sequence). CDR3 size: 19 residues. V was shortened by 5 bases and J by 0 bases, with 25 bases between the two germline ends. TCRdb's table, derived via immunoSEQ multiplex PCR, lists solely in-frame clones and lacks some. The sample has under 200,000 clones; roughly 90% are singletons. The rearrangement uses TRBV7-9 and TRBJ1-1; D remains unclear. This TCR came from a woman under 30 who had recovered from COVID-19. The specimen sequenced was PBMCs or T cells enriched from blood (not recorded which). The CDR3 protein is CASSTSLLLSRPMNTEAFF. The CDR3 DNA is TGTGCCAGCAGCACATCTCTACTACTCAGTCGACCCATGAACACTGAAGCTTTCTTT.